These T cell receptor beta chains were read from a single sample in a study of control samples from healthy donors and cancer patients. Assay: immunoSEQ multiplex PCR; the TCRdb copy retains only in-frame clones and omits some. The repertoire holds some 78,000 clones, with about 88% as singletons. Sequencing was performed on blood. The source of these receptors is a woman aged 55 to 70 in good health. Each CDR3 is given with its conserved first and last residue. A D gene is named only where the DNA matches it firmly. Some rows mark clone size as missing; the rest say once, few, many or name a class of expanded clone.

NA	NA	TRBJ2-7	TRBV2	TGTGCCAGCAAGGAAGGCCCCTCCAACGAGCAGTACTTC	CASKEGPSNEQYF
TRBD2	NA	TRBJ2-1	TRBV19	TGTGCCAGTAGTATAGCGGGGGGGGAATACCATGAGCAGTTCTTC	CASSIAGGEYHEQFF
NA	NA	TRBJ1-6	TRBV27	TGTGCCAGCAGTCTCCAGGGAGGAAATTCACCCCTCCACTTT	CASSLQGGNSPLHF
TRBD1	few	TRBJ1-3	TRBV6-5	TGTGCCAGCAGTTACTCGGGACAGGGATTTGGAAACACCATATATTTT	CASSYSGQGFGNTIYF
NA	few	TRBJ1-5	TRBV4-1	TGCGCCAGCAGCCCCCTACCCACAGAACAGCCCCAGCATTTT	CASSPLPTEQPQHF
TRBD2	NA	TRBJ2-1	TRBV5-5	TGTGCCAGCAGCTCGACTAGCGTGAGCGGATTTTACAATGAGCAGTTCTTC	CASSSTSVSGFYNEQFF
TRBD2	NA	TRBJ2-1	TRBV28	TGTGCCAGCAGCTCAGGGACTAGCACCTATGAGCAGTTCTTC	CASSSGTSTYEQFF
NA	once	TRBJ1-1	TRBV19	TGTGCCAGTAGTACACGGGACGTAAGGAACACTGAAGCTTTCTTT	CASSTRDVRNTEAFF
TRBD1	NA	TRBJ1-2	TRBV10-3	TGTGCCATCAGGGAAAAACCACCCATCGGGACAGGGGGCGGAGATGGCTACACCTTC	CAIREKPPIGTGGGDGYTF
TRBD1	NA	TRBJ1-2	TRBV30	TGTGCCTGGAGACGCCGGGACAGGATTAACTATGGCTACACCTTC	CAWRRRDRINYGYTF
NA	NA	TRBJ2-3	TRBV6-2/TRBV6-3	TGTGCCAGCAGTTACTCGGACAGTAACACAGATACGCAGTATTTT	CASSYSDSNTDTQYF
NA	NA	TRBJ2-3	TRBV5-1	TGCGCCAGCAGCTTCTGGGGGAGGGATACGCAGTATTTT	CASSFWGRDTQYF